Listed below are T cell receptor beta chains from one sample, sequenced in a study of blood T cell repertoires in COVID-19. The protocol was immunoSEQ multiplex PCR, while the TCRdb copy is restricted to in-frame clones and leaves out a portion. Counted here are about 350,000 clones, 89% occurring once; the ten biggest clones make up 3% to 4%. The sample taken for sequencing was peripheral blood. The receptors stem from a woman in her fifties or sixties with COVID-19, enrolled during active disease. Both conserved end residues are trimmed from each CDR3. The size field is filled for only some rows; it gives once, few, many or a size class.

size	V	J	CDR3
-	TRBV2	TRBJ1-5	ASTRTGSNQPQH
-	TRBV6-5	TRBJ2-3	ASSPTRSGTDTQY
-	TRBV24-1	TRBJ2-2	ATSDWSRGTGELF
-	TRBV30	TRBJ1-6	AWSLLTGNSPLH
-	TRBV18	TRBJ1-1	ASSPPSGGGGTEAF
-	TRBV10-3	TRBJ1-6	AIRRTGEGNSPLH
-	TRBV30	TRBJ1-2	ALQGAAGYT
-	TRBV24-1	TRBJ2-3	ATSDSGGGGSTDTQY
-	TRBV7-2	TRBJ2-4	ASSPQPGHSGSFQY
once	TRBV5-4	TRBJ2-7	ASSLESGGLYEQY
-	TRBV30	TRBJ1-2	AWRSRDSYGYT
-	TRBV2	TRBJ1-1	ASSEGWGGNTEAF
-	TRBV6-2/TRBV6-3	TRBJ1-3	ASSPLIYSGGNTIY
few	TRBV6-2/TRBV6-3	TRBJ1-2	ASSYDGTGTYGYT
-	TRBV18	TRBJ1-5	ASSLTTGAGQPQH